The present T cell receptor beta chain was sequenced within a study of T cells after yellow fever vaccination. Template-switching 5'RACE yielded the TCR cDNA; a universal primer site and UMIs were added in the process. TCRdb reprocessed the 5' RACE reads via MiXCR and lists one record per CDR3 protein. The sample carries tens of thousands of distinct CDR3 sequences, less than 15% recorded once. This clonotype was counted between two and nine times. General observations from the study: Weaker overall was a secondary response that nonetheless peaked faster, on day 5 versus 15. Only a minor proportion of clonotypes was detected across both CD4 and CD8 compartments.

The sequencing used CD8+ T cells not binding an NS4B(214-222) dextramer, sorted from PBMCs, collected about 21 days after the first yellow fever vaccination. The TCR originated in a man aged 18 to 29 who received the YFV17D yellow fever vaccine.

The chain's CDR3 is CASSLASVGTEAFF. The CDR3 DNA is TGTGCCAGCAGTTTAGCCAGCGTGGGCACTGAAGCTTTCTTT. The J gene is TRBJ1-1, the V gene TRBV12-3 or TRBV12-4; the D is unclear. Trimming cost V 0 bases and J 4 bases, with 9 bases left between them. CDR3 size: 14 residues.